Listed here are 18 T cell receptor beta chains from one sample, sequenced in a study of blood T cell repertoires in COVID-19. The data were produced by immunoSEQ multiplex PCR, yet TCRdb's version contains in-frame clones alone and is incomplete. The table lists around 270,000 clones, around 92% of them singletons. Sample: peripheral blood. The receptors derive from a person aged 18 to 30 with COVID-19, enrolled during active disease.

The chain has TRBV10-2 and TRBJ2-7; no firm D call. Per germline, CDR1 WSHSY and CDR2 SAAADI. The V gene lost 2 bases and the J gene lost 6 bases, with 17 bases spanning the gap. This CDR3 spans 15 amino acids. CDR3 sequence reads: CASSELVAQGSEQYF. DNA of the CDR3: TGCGCCAGCAGTGAGCTAGTGGCCCAAGGATCCGAGCAGTACTTC.

This chain links TRBV7-8 with TRBJ2-5; possible D gene TRBD1, 6 bases. Deletions cut 10 bases from V and 6 bases from J, with 21 bases between. The germline CDR1 and CDR2 sequences are SGHVS and FQNEAQ. The CDR3 extends over 14 amino acids. CDR3 residues: CAIELQGLFQTQYF. CDR3 nucleotides: TGTGCCATCGAACTACAGGGTCTCTTTCAGACCCAGTACTTC.

The chain links TRBV7-9 to TRBJ1-6, with TRBD1 identical over 11 bases. CDR1 is SEHNR, CDR2 FQNEAQ, per germline (reference sequence). The J segment lost 7 bases and the V segment lost 4 bases, leaving 3 bases of the junction unmatched. There are 15 residues in the CDR3. The CDR3 here is CASSWTGGRNSPLHF. Written as DNA, the CDR3 is TGTGCCAGCAGCTGGACAGGGGGCAGGAATTCACCCCTCCACTTT.

The chain recombines TRBV2 with TRBJ1-2; 7 bases line up with TRBD1. Losses at the gene ends were 3 bases for V and 4 bases for J; bases not matched to a gene: 11. The CDR3 consists of 16 residues. The V gene's germline CDR1 is SNHLY and CDR2 FYNNEI. The CDR3 loop reads CASSDPATGEVYGYTF. DNA of the CDR3: TGTGCCAGCAGTGATCCCGCCACAGGGGAAGTCTATGGCTACACCTTC.

The CDR3 protein is CTSTRDRQSYEQYF. The CDR3 bases are TGCACCAGCACCCGGGACAGGCAATCCTACGAGCAGTACTTC. The chain has TRBV1 and TRBJ2-7; TRBD1, the D gene given by the table, was not confirmed from the DNA. TRBV1 is reported as a pseudogene. The CDR3 is 14 residues long.

The V and J genes are TRBV20-1 and TRBJ1-2; 9 bases map to TRBD1. Trimming at V came to 5 bases and at J to 11 bases, leaving 6 bases not matched to a gene. Germline CDR1 and CDR2: DFQATT and SNEGSKA (reference sequence). This CDR3 spans 11 amino acids. The CDR3 DNA is TGCAGTGCTCGGGACAGGGAAAGGTACACCTTC. This sequence encodes CSARDRERYTF.

V and J are TRBV14 and TRBJ2-1; TRBD1 matches at 7 bases. There are 15 residues in the CDR3. The junction had 9 bases not matched to a gene; V was cut back by 2 bases and J by 8 bases. Germline CDR1 SGHDN, CDR2 FVKESK. The DNA for the CDR3 is TGTGCCAGCAGCCAACCCCAGACAGGGTTGTATGAGCAGTTCTTC. This translates into CASSQPQTGLYEQFF.

This chain connects TRBV19 to TRBJ1-2, with D perhaps matching TRBD1 (6 bases). CDR1 and CDR2 (germline): LNHDA, SQIVND (reference sequence). This CDR3 comprises 15 residues. The V end lost 1 base, the J end lost 7 bases, and 16 bases lay between the germline ends. DNA of the CDR3: TGTGCCAGTAGTATAGGGACAGCATCTATATCTGGCTACACCTTC. It translates to CASSIGTASISGYTF. Looking up the rest from reference TRBV19 and TRBJ1-2 gives the full variable domain: DGGITQSPKYLFRKEGQNVTLSCEQNLNHDAMYWYRQDPGQGLRLIYYSQIVNDFQKGDIAEGYSVSREKKESFPLTVTSAQKNPTAFYLCASSIGTASISGYTFGSGTRLTVV.

Notes on this clone: One end of the junction varies from germline; a read error may be responsible. The V gene is TRBV28, the J gene TRBJ2-7; weak D call: TRBD1 (9 bases). The CDR3 loop spans 15 amino acids. CDR1 is MDHEN, CDR2 SYDVKM, per germline. The CDR3 coding sequence is TGTGCCAGCAGTGGCCGGGACAGGGTTCCCGGGAGGGGTATCTTC. Translating gives CASSGRDRVPGRGIF. The full variable domain, rest sourced from reference TRBV28 and TRBJ2-7, is DVKVTQSSRYLVKRTGEKVFLECVQDMDHENMFWYRQDPGLGLRLIYFSYDVKMKEKGDIPEGYSVSREKKERFSLILESASTNQTSMYLCASSGRDRVPGRGIFGPGTRLTVT.

V usage is TRBV30 and J usage is TRBJ1-1; D uncertain. The CDR3 extends over 13 amino acids. Deletions cut 3 bases from V and 11 bases from J, with 19 bases between. Germline values: CDR1 GTSNPN, CDR2 SVGIG (reference sequence). The CDR3 DNA is TGTGCCTGGAGCCGCCGAGACATCCCGTCGGCTTTCTTT. Translating it yields CAWSRRDIPSAFF. The variable domain in full, with the rest retrieved from reference TRBV30 and TRBJ1-1, is SQTIHQWPATLVQPVGSPLSLECTVEGTSNPNLYWYRQAAGRGLQLLFYSVGIGQISSEVPQNLSASRPQDRQFILSSKKLLLSDSGFYLCAWSRRDIPSAFFGQGTRLTVV.

This clone was seen just once. The chain couples TRBV11-2 to TRBJ1-1; 7 nucleotides match TRBD1. In germline, CDR1 is SGHAT, CDR2 FQNNGV. The CDR3 extends over 15 amino acids. With 6 bases clipped from V and 3 bases from J, the junction kept 10 bases outside the gene matches. This CDR3 reads CASRRPGQRDTEAFF. The CDR3 DNA reads TGTGCCAGCAGGCGACCGGGACAGAGAGACACTGAAGCTTTCTTT.

The CDR3 protein is CAWSAGTGTYEQYF. For the CDR3, the DNA is TGTGCCTGGAGTGCCGGGACAGGGACCTACGAGCAGTACTTC. The rearrangement uses TRBV30 and TRBJ2-7, with 9 bases fitting TRBD1. The CDR3 is 14 amino acids. Trimming at V came to 1 base and at J to 2 bases, leaving 3 bases not matched to a gene. Looked up from germline, CDR1 is GTSNPN and CDR2 is SVGIG (reference sequence).

The chain recombines TRBV3-1 (or the pseudogene TRBV3-2) with TRBJ2-3; a possible D gene is TRBD2 (5 bases). The CDR3 consists of 17 residues. V was trimmed by 0 bases and J by 2 bases, leaving 15 bases between them. Germline CDR1 reads LGHDT; CDR2 reads YNNKEL (reference sequence). DNA of the CDR3: TGTGCCAGCAGCCAAGATACGGGGAGCCCGAACACAGATACGCAGTATTTT. It translates to CASSQDTGSPNTDTQYF.

The J gene is TRBJ1-5, the V gene TRBV5-6; TRBD1 agrees at 9 bases. Germline values: CDR1 SGHDT, CDR2 YYEEEE. V shed 4 bases, J shed 7 bases, and the junction held 12 bases outside the gene matches. The CDR3 is 16 residues long. The CDR3 nucleotides read TGTGCCAGCAGCCTGTTTGGTGGGACAGGGTACCAGCCCCAGCATTTT. Its protein is CASSLFGGTGYQPQHF.

The genes are TRBV7-8 and TRBJ2-7; D unresolved. Germline CDR1 and CDR2: SGHVS and FQNEAQ. CDR3 size: 13 residues. V dropped 7 bases and J dropped 0 bases, with 10 bases sitting between them. CDR3 loop: CASTLGGSYEQYF. CDR3 coding DNA: TGTGCCAGCACTCTCGGCGGCTCCTACGAGCAGTACTTC.

Here the CDR3 reads CASQDRVRRNTIYF. The DNA of the CDR3 is TGTGCCAGCCAAGACAGGGTGAGGCGAAACACCATATATTTT. The V gene is TRBV2, the J gene TRBJ1-3; 7 nucleotides align to TRBD1. Germline V gene sequence: CDR1 SNHLY, CDR2 FYNNEI. CDR3 length: 14 residues. V shed 8 bases and J 5 bases; nucleotides not matched to a gene: 9.

This clone was detected a few times. Other DNA variants within this sample encode the same CDR3. The chain links TRBV2 to TRBJ1-1; weak D call: TRBD1 (5 bases). V dropped 4 bases and J dropped 0 bases, with 6 bases sitting between them. CDR3 length: 13 residues. CDR1 and CDR2 (germline): SNHLY, FYNNEI. The CDR3 sequence is CASSGQLNTEAFF. The CDR3 DNA sequence: TGTGCCAGCAGTGGACAGCTGAACACTGAAGCTTTCTTT.

The chain uses TRBV11-2 and TRBJ1-4; 7 bases map to TRBD1. Germline lookup yields CDR1 SGHAT and CDR2 FQNNGV. The junction had 2 bases not matched to a gene; V was cut back by 2 bases and J by 5 bases. CDR3 length: 14 residues. CDR3 loop: CASSLSTGNEKLFF. The CDR3 coding sequence is TGTGCCAGCAGCTTATCGACAGGGAATGAAAAACTGTTTTTT.